This T cell receptor (beta chain) derives from a study of blood T cell repertoires in COVID-19. In the study overall: Samples representing acute and convalescent COVID-19 were sourced from the United States, Italy and Spain. T cells, B-cell-depleted T cells, or PBMCs provided the cDNA or gDNA that served as material.

CDR1 and CDR2 from the germline V gene are SGDLS and YYNGEE. V was pared by 2 bases and J by 5 bases, with 8 bases between. This CDR3 contains 13 residues. Original methodology: Amplification of reference gene primers was used by the study to estimate nucleated cell counts. Some clones are missing from TCRdb's copy, which holds only in-frame ones; the method was immunoSEQ multiplex PCR. The DNA was the basis for D and trimming; V, J and clone size are from that table. The sample has 200,000 to 250,000 clones, roughly nine tenths seen once. Sequencing input: peripheral blood. This chain connects TRBV9 to TRBJ2-1; unclear D gene. This sequence originates from a man in his fifties or sixties with acute or convalescent COVID-19. The CDR3 DNA follows: TGTGCCAGCAGCGTCAATCCCAACAATGAGCAGTTCTTC. Its protein product is CASSVNPNNEQFF.